This TCR beta chain was found in a study of cytomegalovirus exposure and HLA in healthy donors. PCR used 60 Vbeta primers and 13 Jbeta primers. Using immunoSEQ multiplex PCR, the repertoire was profiled, and TCRdb retains in-frame clones only, with some absent. Here the sample spans roughly 130,000 clones, around 70% being singletons. Study-level points and caveats: Listed as cytomegalovirus-associated were 150 to 200 TCR beta chains.

As concerns this clone: Its specificity is not known.

The sample taken for sequencing was PBMCs. The TCR sequence derives from a human donor in good health.

CDR3 sequence (DNA): TGTGCCTGGAGTCCCACAGGCTCCTATGGCTACACCTTC. It codes for CAWSPTGSYGYTF. The J gene is TRBJ1-2, the V gene TRBV30; tentatively, D is TRBD1 (5 bases). Between the trimmed V and J ends, which lost 2 bases and 4 bases, there was a span of 11 bases. The germline CDR1 and CDR2 sequences are GTSNPN and SVGIG (reference sequence). The CDR3 totals 13 residues.